The 20 T cell receptor beta chains in this list originate from one sample, sequenced in a study of T-cell memory formation after mild COVID-19. Each CDR3 protein is one row after TCRdb ran MiXCR on the 5' RACE reads. The sample shows more than 250,000 distinct CDR3 sequences, roughly 15% of them seen only once. Sequenced material: PBMCs or a T cell subset sorted from them (not recorded which). The source of these receptors is a man aged 18 to 30 who had mild COVID-19 (a few samples of this study predate the infection). Cell type and time point are not known.

This clonotype was recorded a few times. The chain combines TRBV6-5 with TRBJ2-7; 9 nucleotides align to TRBD1. Germline V gene data show CDR1 as MNHEY and CDR2 as SVGAGI. V trimming: 9 bases; J trimming: 4 bases; junction bases outside the gene matches: 7. The CDR3 runs 13 residues. CDR3 residues: CASTGTGLYEQYF. The CDR3 nucleotides read TGTGCCAGTACCGGGACAGGGCTATACGAGCAGTACTTC.

This clonotype was seen only a few times. V and J are TRBV7-9 and TRBJ2-1; D is tentatively TRBD1 or TRBD2 (5 bases each). Germline CDR1 reads SEHNR; CDR2 reads FQNEAQ (reference sequence). CDR3 size: 15 residues. V gave up 5 bases and J gave up 2 bases, with 13 bases separating them. The CDR3 reads CASSPTGRTYNEQFF. The CDR3 DNA follows: TGTGCCAGCAGCCCGACGGGGCGCACCTACAATGAGCAGTTCTTC. Full variable domain (outside the CDR3, taken from reference TRBV7-9 and TRBJ2-1): DTGVSQNPRHKITKRGQNVTFRCDPISEHNRLYWYRQTLGQGPEFLTYFQNEAQLEKSRLLSDRFSAERPKGSFSTLEIQRTEQGDSAMYLCASSPTGRTYNEQFFGPGTRLTVL.

This chain uses TRBV28 with TRBJ2-7, with TRBD2 matching 7 bases. This CDR3 is built from 15 residues. The V and J ends lost 8 bases and 5 bases, in that order; junction bases with no gene match: 15. Germline CDR1 and CDR2: MDHEN and SYDVKM. For the CDR3, the DNA is TGTGCCAGCTCCTCCAGGGAGGGCGCCCGCCACGAGCAGTACGTC. Its translation is CASSSREGARHEQYV.

V and J are TRBV11-2 and TRBJ2-5; a weak D match, TRBD1 (5 bases). Germline V gene lookup returns CDR1 SGHAT and CDR2 FQNNGV. With 3 bases removed from V and 4 bases from J, the gap between germline ends came to 18 bases. This CDR3 is 16 amino acids long. As DNA, the CDR3 is TGTGCCAGCAGCTTTTGGGGCCAGGGTTCCCCAGAGACCCAGTACTTC. Amino acids: CASSFWGQGSPETQYF.

This clonotype was observed many times. The rearrangement uses TRBV4-2 and TRBJ1-6, with 7 positions matching TRBD1. V lost 4 bases and J lost 8; bases outside the gene matches: 11. This CDR3 region has 16 residues. Per germline, CDR1 LGHNA and CDR2 YNFKEQ. The CDR3 bases are TGTGCCAGCAGCCGAGAAGGGGGCTCGGTTGATTCACCCCTCCACTTT. Protein sequence: CASSREGGSVDSPLHF.

This sequence joins TRBV5-1 and TRBJ2-2; no reliable D call. Germline-derived CDR1 and CDR2 are SGHRS and YFSETQ. Deletions cut 3 bases from V and 6 bases from J, with 12 bases between. The CDR3 has 14 amino acids. CDR3 residues: CASSYGRAAGELFF. CDR3 nucleotide sequence: TGCGCCAGCAGCTATGGACGGGCTGCCGGGGAGCTGTTTTTT.

V is TRBV10-3 and J is TRBJ2-6; D not certain. Germline loops: CDR1 ENHRY, CDR2 SYGVKD. The CDR3 is 14 amino acids. V shed 10 bases and J shed 4 bases, with 14 bases lying between them. CDR3 in DNA: TGTGCCACCTTTCAATCGTTGGGGGCCAACGTCCTGACTTTC. This translates into CATFQSLGANVLTF.

The sample holds a few counts of this clonotype. CDR3 loop: CASSQEGRGAENTIYF. DNA of the CDR3: TGTGCCAGCAGCCAAGAGGGTAGGGGCGCCGAAAACACCATATATTTT. The chain links TRBV3-2 to TRBJ1-3; TRBD1, as called in the table, went unchecked against the DNA. TRBV3-2 is labeled a pseudogene. The CDR3 consists of 16 residues.

This clonotype has only a few counts. V is TRBV9 and J is TRBJ2-3, with D hard to call. Per germline, CDR1 SGDLS and CDR2 YYNGEE. Trimming took 7 bases from V and 6 from J, leaving 9 bases between them. The CDR3 totals 11 residues. The CDR3, as DNA: TGTGCCAGCGGAGACTTTGATACGCAGTATTTT. Translated, it gives CASGDFDTQYF.

This clonotype came up a few times. The chain links TRBV11-2 to TRBJ2-3; TRBD2 agrees at 10 bases. Trimming removed 3 bases from V and 6 bases from J; junction bases left unmatched: 6. Per the germline V gene, CDR1 is SGHAT and CDR2 is FQNNGV. The CDR3 runs 15 residues. In DNA form, the CDR3 reads TGTGCCAGCAGCTTCAGCGGGGGGGGACGGGATACGCAGTATTTT. This sequence encodes CASSFSGGGRDTQYF.

The chain combines TRBV5-1 with TRBJ2-4; D is undetermined. The CDR3 sequence is 16 residues long. The germline gives CDR1 SGHRS, CDR2 YFSETQ. V was pared by 0 bases and J by 6 bases, with 16 bases between. CDR3: CASSLDLGRPRNIQYF. In DNA form, the CDR3 reads TGCGCCAGCAGCTTGGACCTTGGCCGGCCAAGAAACATTCAGTACTTC.

This CDR3 reads CASRKRTVASYNEQFF. In DNA form, the CDR3 reads TGTGCCAGCAGAAAGAGGACCGTCGCCTCCTACAATGAGCAGTTCTTC. The J gene is TRBJ2-1, the V gene TRBV7-9; D gene unclear. Trimming shortened V by 6 bases and J by 0 bases, and 15 bases separated the two germline ends. Per the germline V gene, CDR1 is SEHNR and CDR2 is FQNEAQ (reference sequence). This CDR3 contains 16 residues.

The rearrangement joins TRBV19 to TRBJ2-1, with D possibly called TRBD1 or TRBD2 (6 bases each). This CDR3 is 16 amino acids long. The V end lost 3 bases, the J end lost 3 bases, and 15 bases lay between the germline ends. Per the germline V gene, CDR1 is LNHDA and CDR2 is SQIVND (reference sequence). The CDR3 spells CASSIGGGEGYNEQFF. The CDR3 coding sequence is TGTGCCAGTAGTATTGGAGGGGGAGAGGGCTACAATGAGCAGTTCTTC.

The rearrangement uses TRBV18 and TRBJ2-7; either TRBD1 or TRBD2 may fit D (6 bases each). The V gene's germline CDR1 is KGHSH and CDR2 LQKENI. V lost 2 bases and J lost 2, with 13 bases in between. This CDR3 has 15 residues. The CDR3 DNA is TGTGCCAGCTCACCAGGAAAGGGGGGTACCTACGAGCAGTACGTC. It translates to CASSPGKGGTYEQYV.

The chain links TRBV12-3 or TRBV12-4 to TRBJ1-2; TRBD1 might be the D (6 bases). The CDR3 extends over 11 amino acids. V was pared by 6 bases and J by 8 bases, with 10 bases between. The CDR3 bases are TGTGCCAGCAGCTGGAGGGGGGGCTACACCTTC. This codes for CASSWRGGYTF.

The chain joins TRBV15 to TRBJ1-5, with a weak D call TRBD1 (6 bases). The germline V and J ends were trimmed by 1 base and 4 bases, with 14 bases remaining between them. CDR1 is LNHNV and CDR2 is YYDKDF in the germline V gene (reference sequence). The length of the CDR3 is 16 residues. The CDR3 reads CATSRASGAPNQPQHF. CDR3 in DNA: TGTGCCACCAGCAGAGCATCAGGGGCGCCGAATCAGCCCCAGCATTTT.

The chain's CDR3 is CATSDETGRGYTF. CDR3 coding DNA: TGTGCCACCAGTGACGAGACAGGGAGGGGCTACACCTTC. The chain combines TRBV24-1 with TRBJ1-2; TRBD1 matches 7 bases. CDR1 is KGHDR and CDR2 is SFDVKD in the germline V gene. The CDR3 spans 13 residues. V shed 4 bases and J 8 bases; nucleotides not matched to a gene: 6.

This chain links TRBV7-9 with TRBJ2-1, with 13 bases fitting TRBD2. Trimming removed 6 bases from V and 7 bases from J; junction bases left unmatched: 12. This CDR3 spans 17 amino acids. Germline loops: CDR1 SEHNR, CDR2 FQNEAQ (reference sequence). The CDR3 spells CASRDGLAGVHSNEQFF. The CDR3 region has the DNA TGTGCCAGCAGGGATGGACTAGCGGGGGTCCATTCAAATGAGCAGTTCTTC.

This clonotype was seen repeatedly, ten times or more. This chain uses TRBV6-2 or TRBV6-3 with TRBJ2-1, with D hard to call. V lost 2 bases and J lost 10, with 9 bases in between. Germline CDR1 and CDR2: MNHEY and SVGEGT. The CDR3 sequence is 12 residues long. The DNA for the CDR3 is TGTGCCAGCAGTTACGAAGTCTCCGAGCAGTTCTTC. Protein product: CASSYEVSEQFF.

This clonotype was seen many times. The V and J genes are TRBV12-3 or TRBV12-4 and TRBJ2-1; 10 bases are shared with TRBD2. CDR3 length: 15 amino acids. V gave up 5 bases and J gave up 5 bases; unmatched junction bases: 6. CDR3 sequence (DNA): TGTGCCAGCAGTCCAGCGGGGGGGCTCCACAATGAGCAGTTCTTC. Translated: CASSPAGGLHNEQFF.